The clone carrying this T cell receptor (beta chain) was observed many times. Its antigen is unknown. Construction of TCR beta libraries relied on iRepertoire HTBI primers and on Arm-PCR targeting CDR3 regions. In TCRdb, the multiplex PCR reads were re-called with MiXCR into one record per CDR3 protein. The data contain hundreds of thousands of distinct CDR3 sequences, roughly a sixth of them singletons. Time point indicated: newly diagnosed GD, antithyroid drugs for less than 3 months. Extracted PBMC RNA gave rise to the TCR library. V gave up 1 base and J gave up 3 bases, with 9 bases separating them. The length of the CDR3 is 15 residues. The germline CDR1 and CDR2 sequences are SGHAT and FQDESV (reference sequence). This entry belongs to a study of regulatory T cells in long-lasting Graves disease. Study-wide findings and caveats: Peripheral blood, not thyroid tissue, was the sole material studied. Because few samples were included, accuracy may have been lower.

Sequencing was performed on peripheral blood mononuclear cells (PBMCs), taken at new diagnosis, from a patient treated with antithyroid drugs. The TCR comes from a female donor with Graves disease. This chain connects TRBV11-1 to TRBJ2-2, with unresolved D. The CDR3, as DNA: TGTGCCAGCAGCTTAGATGGGCCGGACACCGGGGAGCTGTTTTTT. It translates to CASSLDGPDTGELFF.